This T cell receptor (beta chain) was obtained from a study of T cell repertoires in cytomegalovirus infection. This clonotype was detected many times. No antigen is known for it. MiXCR, run by TCRdb on the reads, gives a single entry per CDR3 protein. The sample holds approximately 500,000 distinct CDR3 sequences, roughly a third seen once. There are 14 residues in the CDR3. Trimming took 5 bases from V and 9 from J, leaving 17 bases between them. Germline V lookup: CDR1 SGHTA, CDR2 FQGNSA. This specimen consisted of cultured PBMCs, obtained from culture after CMV antigen stimulation. This chain joins TRBV7-2 and TRBJ2-1; tentatively, D is TRBD2 (6 bases). This sequence originates from a human donor in good health (CMV status not recorded). Some clones in this sample may be carry-over from other donors' samples. CDR3: CASSPGGLPIEQFF. The DNA of the CDR3 is TGTGCCAGCAGCCCCGGCGGACTACCTATTGAGCAGTTCTTC.